This T cell receptor beta chain was captured by sequencing in a study of technical replicates of blood from a few donors. This CDR3 has 16 amino acids. Losses at the gene ends were 7 bases for V and 4 bases for J; bases not matched to a gene: 9. Germline CDR1 reads MRHNA; CDR2 reads SNTAGT. Sequencing used immunoSEQ multiplex PCR; TCRdb keeps in-frame clones, though not all of them. In the table there are around 90,000 clones, around 94% of which are singletons. This TCR was sampled from a human donor in good health. The chain joins TRBV6-4 to TRBJ2-3, with 12 bases fitting TRBD2. The material sequenced was T cells isolated from PBMCs. The CDR3 region is CASIPTSGRRADTQYF. As DNA, the CDR3 is TGTGCCAGCATTCCGACTAGCGGGAGAAGGGCAGATACGCAGTATTTT.